This T cell receptor beta chain was sequenced in a study of identical twins. Overall study results and limits: Some out-of-frame alpha sequences were shared by twins, and these showed excess low generation probability. Insertions were fewer in abundant cord blood beta clonotypes, whereas memory repertoires showed none of this pattern. Out-of-frame beta chain sequences displayed weaker excess sharing between twins.

TCRdb re-derived calls from the 5' RACE reads in MiXCR, one entry per CDR3 protein. Among 1.5 million or so distinct CDR3 sequences listed, roughly 35% were seen once. This clonotype has just a few counts. Its antigen is unknown. The TCR was taken from a newborn girl in good health. Sequences were obtained from cord blood.

The CDR3 here is CSADVRPGQGSENTEAFF. The CDR3 bases are TGCAGTGCTGATGTTCGCCCGGGACAGGGGTCCGAGAACACTGAAGCTTTCTTT. The J gene is TRBJ1-1, the V gene TRBV20-1; TRBD1 aligns across 10 bases. The CDR3 has 18 amino acids. J was trimmed by 1 base and V by 5 bases; bases with no gene match: 16. CDR1 and CDR2 (germline): DFQATT, SNEGSKA (reference sequence).